The 21 T cell receptor beta chains given below trace back to one sample, sequenced in a study of T cells in tuberculosis. Only in-frame clones appear in the TCRdb table, and some are missing; sequencing was by immunoSEQ multiplex PCR. The table lists tens of thousands of clones, around 95% of them singletons, with roughly 9.1% in the top ten. Material for sequencing was PBMCs. The receptors originated from a donor aged 10 to 29 with latent tuberculosis or without tuberculosis infection.

The V gene is TRBV7-8, the J gene TRBJ1-1; D is possibly TRBD1 (6 bases). The CDR3 runs 16 residues. Trimming removed 5 bases at V and 4 bases at J, with 20 bases between. Germline lookup yields CDR1 SGHVS and CDR2 FQNEAQ. The CDR3: CASSPRGWGTSTEAFF. The CDR3, as DNA: TGTGCCAGCAGCCCTAGGGGGTGGGGGACGAGCACTGAAGCTTTCTTT.

V is TRBV6-6 and J is TRBJ2-5; TRBD2 is a possible D gene (5 bases). Germline CDR1 reads MNHNY; CDR2 reads SVGAGI (reference sequence). V was clipped by 7 bases and J by 0 bases, with 12 bases between them. The CDR3 has 14 residues. The CDR3 sequence: CASIEGTYQETQYF. As DNA, the CDR3 is TGTGCCAGCATCGAGGGAACGTACCAAGAGACCCAGTACTTC.

The chain carries TRBV2 and TRBJ2-3; 14 bases line up with TRBD2. Germline CDR1 and CDR2: SNHLY and FYNNEI. With 3 bases clipped from V and 4 bases from J, the junction kept 0 bases outside the gene matches. There are 15 residues in the CDR3. The CDR3: CASSETSGGADTQYF. The CDR3 DNA is TGTGCCAGCAGTGAGACTAGCGGGGGGGCAGATACGCAGTATTTT.

CDR3 nucleotide sequence: TGTGCCAGCAGCTCAATCGGACAGGGGGTGAACACTGAAGCTTTCTTT. This sequence encodes CASSSIGQGVNTEAFF. The V and J genes are TRBV7-7 and TRBJ1-1, with 10 bases that match TRBD1. This CDR3 has 16 residues. With 4 bases clipped from V and 0 bases from J, the junction kept 5 bases outside the gene matches. Germline CDR1 is SSHAT and CDR2 is FNYEAQ (reference sequence).

The CDR3 spells CASSPPGQGVLETQYF. The CDR3 nucleotides are TGTGCCAGCAGCCCTCCGGGACAGGGGGTCTTGGAGACCCAGTACTTC. J is TRBJ2-5 and V is TRBV7-9, with TRBD1 matching 11 bases. Trimming took 5 bases from V and 5 from J; bases not matched to a gene: 10. CDR3 length equals 16 residues. Germline assignment: CDR1 SEHNR and CDR2 FQNEAQ (reference sequence).

The CDR3 DNA follows: TGTGCCTGGAGTGGACAGGGTATTACTGAAGCTTTCTTT. Amino acid sequence: CAWSGQGITEAFF. V gene TRBV30 combines with J gene TRBJ1-1, with 7 nucleotides matching TRBD1. The CDR3 loop spans 13 amino acids. The V gene's germline CDR1 is GTSNPN and CDR2 SVGIG (reference sequence). Unmatched junction bases numbered 4, after V lost 1 base and J lost 5 bases. Filled out from reference TRBV30 and TRBJ1-1, the complete variable domain reads SQTIHQWPATLVQPVGSPLSLECTVEGTSNPNLYWYRQAAGRGLQLLFYSVGIGQISSEVPQNLSASRPQDRQFILSSKKLLLSDSGFYLCAWSGQGITEAFFGQGTRLTVV.

The V gene is TRBV15, the J gene TRBJ1-1; no firm D call. The V gene's germline CDR1 is LNHNV and CDR2 YYDKDF (reference sequence). The CDR3 consists of 14 residues. Trimming removed 8 bases from V and 1 base from J, with 14 bases in between. CDR3 in amino acids: CATEEGDQNTEAFF. For the CDR3, the DNA is TGTGCCACCGAGGAAGGAGACCAGAACACTGAAGCTTTCTTT.

This chain joins TRBV4-1 and TRBJ2-7, with a possible D match to TRBD1 (6 bases). Per germline, CDR1 MGHRA and CDR2 YSYEKL. There are 15 residues in the CDR3. Trimming stripped 0 bases from V and 6 bases from J, with 15 bases between. The CDR3 nucleotides are TGCGCCAGCAGCCAAGATGACCTACAGGGCGTCGAGCAGTACGTC. Its translation: CASSQDDLQGVEQYV.

The chain carries TRBV6-5 and TRBJ2-5; D possibly corresponds to TRBD1 (6 bases). This CDR3 is 13 amino acids long. Germline V gene sequence: CDR1 MNHEY, CDR2 SVGAGI. Deletions cut 6 bases from V and 8 bases from J, with 16 bases between. The CDR3 DNA reads as TGTGCCAGCAGCTCCGGGACACAACCTACCCAGTACTTC. Translated: CASSSGTQPTQYF.

This clone has just a few counts. The chain combines TRBV6-4 with TRBJ2-3; 10 bases agree with TRBD2. V lost 8 bases and J lost 6; bases outside the gene matches: 8. CDR1 MRHNA and CDR2 SNTAGT come from the germline V gene. The CDR3 covers 14 residues. CDR3 sequence (DNA): TGTGCCAGCTCTAGCGGGGGCCACCCGGATACGCAGTATTTT. Its translation is CASSSGGHPDTQYF.

V is TRBV6-5 and J is TRBJ1-3, with D uncertain. Germline assignment: CDR1 MNHEY and CDR2 SVGAGI. The CDR3 has 16 amino acids. V was cut by 2 bases and J by 0 bases, with 11 bases left in between. CDR3 in DNA: TGTGCCAGCAGTTACGGTCATGGGAGCTCTGGAAACACCATATATTTT. It yields the protein CASSYGHGSSGNTIYF.

The genes are TRBV6-6 and TRBJ2-7; 9 nucleotides line up with TRBD2. The J segment lost 1 base and the V segment lost 10 bases, leaving 8 bases of the junction unmatched. Germline assignment: CDR1 MNHNY and CDR2 SVGAGI (reference sequence). The CDR3 loop spans 14 amino acids. The CDR3 region has the DNA TGTGCCAACGACCCCAGCGGGGGGTCCTACGAGCAGTACGTC. Residues: CANDPSGGSYEQYV.

The rearrangement links TRBV5-6 to TRBJ1-2, with 9 nucleotides matching TRBD1. Germline-derived CDR1 and CDR2 are SGHDT and YYEEEE. The length of the CDR3 is 15 residues. With V trimmed by 3 bases and J by 2 bases, 5 bases remained unmatched. As DNA, the CDR3 is TGTGCCAGCAGCTCTCCGGGACAGGGAAACTATGGCTACACCTTC. It is translated as CASSSPGQGNYGYTF. Supplemented by reference TRBV5-6 and TRBJ1-2, the full variable domain reads DAGVTQSPTHLIKTRGQQVTLRCSPKSGHDTVSWYQQALGQGPQFIFQYYEEEERQRGNFPDRFSGHQFPNYSSELNVNALLLGDSALYLCASSSPGQGNYGYTFGSGTRLTVV.

The chain couples TRBV5-1 to TRBJ2-1, with 9 bases identical to TRBD2. The V gene end was trimmed by 1 base and the J gene end by 6 bases; junction bases not matched to a gene: 8. The CDR3 runs 16 residues. Germline-derived CDR1 and CDR2 are SGHRS and YFSETQ. CDR3 protein: CASSLSRRLAVNEQFF. CDR3 DNA sequence: TGCGCCAGCAGCTTGAGTCGACGACTAGCGGTCAATGAGCAGTTCTTC.

This chain links TRBV4-1 with TRBJ1-1; D may be TRBD1 (6 bases). Germline V gene lookup returns CDR1 MGHRA and CDR2 YSYEKL. The CDR3 length is 15 residues. The V and J ends lost 3 bases and 4 bases respectively, with 15 bases between them. CDR3 nucleotides: TGCGCCAGCAGCCACGTCAACAGGGTCGCCACTGAAGCTTTCTTT. Translation: CASSHVNRVATEAFF.

The rearrangement links TRBV6-1 to TRBJ1-2; D gene unclear. The V end was cut by 7 bases, the J end by 0 bases, with 12 bases between. This CDR3 comprises 14 residues. CDR1 is MNHNS, CDR2 SASEGT, per germline. CDR3 DNA sequence: TGTGCCAGCACTTCAGGTACCTCTAACTATGGCTACACCTTC. It codes for CASTSGTSNYGYTF.

The chain employs TRBV28 and TRBJ1-5; D unclear. Germline CDR1 reads MDHEN; CDR2 reads SYDVKM. The V and J ends lost 11 bases and 5 bases respectively, with 19 bases between them. CDR3 length: 14 amino acids. DNA for the CDR3: TGTGCCGCCGATTCGATCGGGAGGTATCAGCCCCAGCATTTT. This sequence encodes CAADSIGRYQPQHF.

Only one count was recorded for this clone. The genes are TRBV30 and TRBJ1-2, with a tentative D call TRBD1 (5 bases). CDR1 is GTSNPN and CDR2 is SVGIG in the germline V gene (reference sequence). This CDR3 contains 14 residues. V lost 3 bases to trimming and J lost 7 bases, with 18 bases between them. In DNA, the CDR3 is TGTGCCTGGAGGGGGCAGGGAGGTTCAGGTGGCTACACCTTC. This encodes CAWRGQGGSGGYTF.

The chain uses TRBV19 and TRBJ1-3, with TRBD1 identical over 8 bases. Trimming removed 5 bases from V and 2 bases from J; junction bases left unmatched: 8. This CDR3 region has 16 residues. The germline gives CDR1 LNHDA, CDR2 SQIVND (reference sequence). The CDR3 here is CASSPEQGGPGNTIYF. The CDR3 DNA follows: TGTGCCAGTAGTCCCGAACAGGGGGGGCCTGGAAACACCATATATTTT.

This chain connects TRBV19 to TRBJ2-5, with D hard to call. Trimming cost V 4 bases and J 1 base, with 7 bases left between them. This CDR3 is 13 amino acids long. Germline assignment: CDR1 LNHDA and CDR2 SQIVND (reference sequence). The CDR3 is CASSTILQETQYF. CDR3 coding DNA: TGTGCCAGTAGTACTATCCTCCAAGAGACCCAGTACTTC.

V and J are TRBV28 and TRBJ1-6, with TRBD1 matching 7 bases. The J segment lost 7 bases and the V segment lost 8 bases, leaving 5 bases of the junction unmatched. The germline V gene encodes CDR1 MDHEN and CDR2 SYDVKM. The CDR3 length is 13 residues. The CDR3 reads CASGTVRNSPLHF. CDR3 nucleotides: TGTGCCAGCGGGACAGTCCGGAATTCACCCCTCCACTTT. The full variable domain, with the rest looked up from reference TRBV28 and TRBJ1-6, is DVKVTQSSRYLVKRTGEKVFLECVQDMDHENMFWYRQDPGLGLRLIYFSYDVKMKEKGDIPEGYSVSREKKERFSLILESASTNQTSMYLCASGTVRNSPLHFGNGTRLTVT.